This TCR beta chain appears in the sequencing data of a study of CD8+ T cells in alopecia areata. As to treatment: oral pan-JAK inhibitor, 5-10 mg twice daily. The CDR3 sequence is 15 residues long. Germline V gene sequence: CDR1 LGHNA, CDR2 YNFKEQ. Deletions cut 7 bases from V and 0 bases from J, with 14 bases between. cDNA prepared by RNA extraction and subsequent reverse transcription served as the template for sequencing. Sequenced by immunoSEQ multiplex PCR; TCRdb stores in-frame clones only, minus some. The sample contains more than 130,000 clones, around four fifths of which appear only once. V gene TRBV4-2 combines with J gene TRBJ2-3; D is tentatively TRBD1 or TRBD2 (5 bases each). This clonotype was obtained from a human donor with alopecia areata. The source material was CD8+ T cells sorted from blood, sampled at week 4, from a patient treated with tofacitinib. The CDR3 DNA sequence: TGTGCCAGCACCGGAGAGGGGTCTAGCACAGATACGCAGTATTTT. It is translated as CASTGEGSSTDTQYF.